This section outlines one T cell receptor (beta chain) sequence together with its context. No antigen is known for it. This sample is part of a study of T cell responses to AZD1222 COVID-19 vaccine. Regarding the study as a whole: Donors were chiefly white British, with a greater number of females, and clonal diversity was perhaps underestimated. Baseline serostatus was positive in only a handful of AZD1222 recipients. Repertoire sampling was restricted to post-peak T cell response timepoints. Of spike-specific TCRs, nearly half reportedly target regions left unmutated in variants.

TCRdb's copy holds only in-frame clones and misses some; the assay was immunoSEQ multiplex PCR. Among some 150,000 clones listed, 70% to 90% were seen once. The CDR3 extends over 18 amino acids. Germline lookup yields CDR1 SGHRS and CDR2 YFSETQ. The V and J ends lost 3 bases and 4 bases respectively, with 22 bases between them. The chain recombines TRBV5-1 with TRBJ1-4; D remains unclear. This material consisted of peripheral blood, taken 28 days after the second dose of the MenACWY control vaccine. This sequence originates from an adult who received the MenACWY meningococcal vaccine as a control. CDR3 region: CASSSLGSVGPLNEKLFF. The CDR3 bases are TGCGCCAGCAGCTCCCTGGGGTCGGTAGGGCCGCTTAATGAAAAACTGTTTTTT.